Listed below are T cell receptor beta chains from one sample, sequenced in a study of cytomegalovirus exposure and HLA in healthy donors. Only in-frame clones appear in the TCRdb table, and some are missing; sequencing was by immunoSEQ multiplex PCR. The sample contains some 76,000 clones, roughly 70% of which appear only once. Material for sequencing was PBMCs. The source is a man aged 55 to 70 in good health and CMV-seropositive. Both conserved end residues are part of each CDR3. D genes are given only for firm matches. A clone size is listed for some rows: how often the clone was seen (once, few, many), or a class if it is expanded.

d_call j_call v_call clone_size cdr3_aa cdr3_nt
TRBD2 TRBJ2-7 TRBV7-9 NA CASSPRGVNGYEQYF TGTGCCAGCAGCCCACGGGGGGTTAACGGCTACGAGCAGTACTTC
NA TRBJ1-4 TRBV5-1 few CASSLAVDEKLFF TGCGCCAGCAGCTTGGCCGTTGATGAAAAACTGTTTTTT
TRBD1 TRBJ2-3 TRBV4-1 NA CASSPRTGNTDTQYF TGCGCCAGCAGCCCGAGGACAGGGAACACAGATACGCAGTATTTT
NA TRBJ2-1 TRBV6-5 NA CASSQYNEQFF TGTGCCAGCAGTCAATACAATGAGCAGTTCTTC
NA TRBJ2-3 TRBV10-1 NA CASSTVTDTQYF TGCGCCAGCAGCACGGTCACAGATACGCAGTATTTT
NA TRBJ2-1 TRBV5-8 few CASSFGAYNEQFF TGTGCCAGCAGCTTTGGAGCATACAATGAGCAGTTCTTC
TRBD1 TRBJ1-2 TRBV4-1 NA CASSQVGQGEGYTF TGCGCCAGCAGCCAAGTAGGACAGGGAGAAGGCTACACCTTC
TRBD2 TRBJ2-1 TRBV30 NA CAWSGTSGGGNEQFF TGTGCCTGGAGTGGTACTAGCGGGGGGGGGAATGAGCAGTTCTTC
TRBD2 TRBJ2-7 TRBV27 NA CASSLVAGEQYF TGTGCCAGCAGTTTGGTAGCGGGAGAGCAGTACTTC
TRBD2 TRBJ2-1 TRBV28 NA CASSLSREALEDEQFF TGTGCCAGCAGTTTATCGCGGGAGGCCCTGGAGGATGAGCAGTTCTTC
TRBD1 TRBJ2-1 TRBV27 NA CASTFGQGAYNEQFF TGTGCCAGCACCTTCGGCCAGGGGGCCTACAATGAGCAGTTCTTC
NA TRBJ2-1 TRBV27 few CASIGTGNNEQFF TGTGCCAGCATTGGGACTGGAAACAATGAGCAGTTCTTC
NA TRBJ1-2 TRBV29-1 NA CSAGAGRGYGYTF TGCAGCGCTGGGGCAGGGAGGGGGTATGGCTACACCTTC
TRBD1 TRBJ2-7 TRBV4-1 NA CASSQDRGKEQYF TGCGCCAGCAGCCAAGACAGGGGGAAAGAGCAGTACTTC
NA TRBJ1-2 TRBV27 once CASRTEQGYGYTF TGTGCCAGCAGAACTGAACAGGGCTATGGCTACACCTTC
NA TRBJ2-5 TRBV7-2 NA CASSLFQARAETQYF TGTGCCAGCAGCTTATTTCAGGCTAGAGCGGAGACTCAGTACTTC
TRBD2 TRBJ2-1 TRBV29-1 once CSVGTSGSNEQFF TGCAGCGTTGGGACTAGCGGGAGCAATGAGCAGTTCTTC
TRBD1 TRBJ2-7 TRBV5-1 few CASSLDPGGYEQYF TGCGCCAGCAGCTTGGATCCAGGGGGCTACGAGCAGTACTTC
TRBD2 TRBJ2-3 TRBV10-1 NA CATGGYDTDTQYF TGCGCCACGGGGGGGTACGACACAGATACGCAGTATTTT
NA TRBJ2-4 TRBV5-1 few CASSLDSNKNIQYF TGCGCCAGCAGCTTGGACAGTAACAAAAACATTCAGTACTTC
NA TRBJ1-1 TRBV7-6 few CASSLGGATEAFF TGTGCCAGCAGCTTAGGCGGGGCCACTGAAGCTTTCTTT
NA TRBJ2-1 TRBV4-1 NA CASSQDQGQYNEQFF TGCGCCAGCAGCCAAGATCAAGGACAGTACAATGAGCAGTTCTTC
NA TRBJ1-4 TRBV27 NA CASTTGLGQKLFF TGTGCCAGCACGACAGGCTTGGGACAAAAACTGTTTTTT
NA TRBJ2-5 TRBV27 NA CASSPDQETQYF TGTGCCAGCAGTCCCGACCAAGAGACCCAGTACTTC
NA TRBJ2-1 TRBV4-3 NA CASSQDSGGRNEQFF TGCGCCAGCAGCCAAGATTCGGGGGGCCGGAATGAGCAGTTCTTC
NA TRBJ2-5 TRBV5-1 NA CASSLEAGARETQYF TGCGCCAGCAGCTTGGAGGCGGGGGCCCGGGAGACCCAGTACTTC
NA TRBJ1-6 TRBV30 NA CAWSGQNNSPLHF TGTGCCTGGAGCGGACAGAACAATTCACCCCTCCACTTT
NA TRBJ1-1 TRBV28 NA CASRWGVGTEAFF TGTGCCAGCAGGTGGGGGGTGGGTACTGAAGCTTTCTTT
TRBD2 TRBJ2-2 TRBV28 NA CASIRALAGARGELFF TGTGCCAGCATTAGGGCACTAGCGGGAGCGAGGGGGGAGCTGTTTTTT
TRBD1 TRBJ2-5 TRBV6-5 NA CASSYSRTGQETQYF TGTGCCAGCAGTTACTCCAGGACAGGCCAAGAGACCCAGTACTTC
TRBD1 TRBJ2-7 TRBV6-6 NA CASGFPGQSYEQYF TGTGCCAGCGGGTTTCCGGGACAGTCCTACGAGCAGTACTTC
TRBD2 TRBJ2-3 TRBV4-2 NA CASSQDLSAGGADTQYF TGTGCCAGCAGCCAAGATCTCTCGGCGGGGGGGGCAGATACGCAGTATTTT
TRBD2 TRBJ2-3 TRBV28 NA CASSAGGAGGLADTQYF TGTGCCAGCAGTGCCGGGGGGGCGGGAGGGCTGGCAGATACGCAGTATTTT
TRBD2 TRBJ2-7 TRBV6-5 NA CASRPGGGGAYEQYF TGTGCCAGCAGACCGGGGGGCGGGGGGGCCTACGAGCAGTACTTC
NA TRBJ2-5 TRBV9 NA CASSVGGGNSQETQYF TGTGCCAGCAGCGTAGGTGGCGGGAACTCCCAAGAGACCCAGTACTTC
NA TRBJ1-6 TRBV9 NA CASSERSGVNSPLHF TGTGCCAGCAGCGAGCGTTCGGGGGTCAATTCACCCCTCCACTTC
NA TRBJ2-7 TRBV11-2 few CASSPGYEQYF TGTGCCAGCAGTCCAGGATACGAGCAGTACTTC
NA TRBJ2-3 TRBV11-3 NA CASSLLRSDTQYF TGTGCCAGCAGCTTACTGAGGTCAGATACGCAGTATTTT
NA TRBJ1-2 TRBV9 NA CASSVSTGSYGYTF TGTGCCAGCAGCGTGTCGACAGGTAGCTATGGCTACACCTTC
NA TRBJ1-5 TRBV28 NA CASSLDAGLNQPQHF TGTGCCAGCAGTTTGGATGCAGGGCTTAATCAGCCCCAGCATTTT
NA TRBJ1-4 TRBV4-2 NA CASSQNPQAQISTNEKLFF TGTGCCAGCAGCCAAAACCCCCAGGCCCAAATATCAACTAATGAAAAACTGTTTTTT
TRBD1 TRBJ1-1 TRBV7-8 NA CASSPQGAVNTEAFF TGTGCCAGCAGCCCACAGGGGGCGGTGAACACTGAAGCTTTCTTT
NA TRBJ2-3 TRBV2 once CASSDWGGPNTSTDTQYF TGTGCCAGCAGTGATTGGGGGGGGCCCAATACTAGCACAGATACGCAGTATTTT
NA TRBJ1-2 TRBV29-1 NA CSVEEQGEYGYTF TGCAGCGTTGAAGAGCAGGGTGAATATGGCTACACCTTC
TRBD1 TRBJ1-1 TRBV10-1 NA CASSKDRENTEAFF TGCGCCAGCAGTAAGGACAGGGAGAACACTGAAGCTTTCTTT
NA TRBJ2-7 TRBV9 NA CASSPAPGLSYEQYF TGTGCCAGCAGCCCCGCCCCGGGGTTATCCTACGAGCAGTACTTC
TRBD1 TRBJ1-5 TRBV27 once CASSLQGSGGGQPQHF TGTGCCAGCAGCCTCCAAGGGTCAGGGGGAGGTCAGCCCCAGCATTTT